The 8 T cell receptor beta chains presented below share a single source sample, sequenced in a study of cytomegalovirus exposure and HLA in healthy donors. It was with 60 Vbeta and 13 Jbeta primers that the PCR ran. Data came from immunoSEQ multiplex PCR; TCRdb stores just in-frame clones and leaves some out. The sample has 150,000 or so clones, about three quarters seen once. Sequencing was performed on PBMCs. These receptors originate from a woman aged 50 to 60 in good health and CMV-seropositive.

Comment on this clone: The DNA is omitted, as the CDR3 cannot be located on it reliably, and the CDR3 follows TCRdb's listing. CDR3 sequence reads: CASSILAGNQPQHF. The chain employs TRBV19 and TRBJ1-5; no check of the table's D call, TRBD1, against the DNA was made. The CDR3 totals 14 residues, both ends included. Germline V gene lookup returns CDR1 LNHDA and CDR2 SQIVND (reference sequence).

On this clone itself: Possible read error: a much larger clone is one base away. This chain joins TRBV7-9 and TRBJ1-3; 8 bases line up with TRBD1. This CDR3 region has 14 residues. CDR1 is SEHNR, CDR2 FQNEAQ, per germline (reference sequence). After removal of 5 bases from V and 2 bases from J, the junction contained 2 bases not matched to a gene. CDR3 in amino acids: CASSPTGAGNTIYF. The DNA of the CDR3 is TGTGCCAGCAGCCCGACAGGGGCTGGAAACACCATATATTTT.

This chain links TRBV27 with TRBJ2-7; tentatively, D is TRBD1 (5 bases). Trimming stripped 0 bases from V and 0 bases from J, with 9 bases between. From germline, CDR1 is MNHEY and CDR2 SMNVEV (reference sequence). The CDR3 has 15 residues. The chain's CDR3 is CASSLSGAASYEQYF. Written as DNA, the CDR3 is TGTGCCAGCAGTTTATCAGGGGCCGCCTCCTACGAGCAGTACTTC.

CDR3 nucleotide sequence: TGTGCCAGCACCCCTGGGGCGGGGGGTGCAGATACGCAGTATTTT. Amino acid sequence: CASTPGAGGADTQYF. The J gene is TRBJ2-3, the V gene TRBV5-4; 8 positions match TRBD2. V shed 6 bases and J 4 bases; nucleotides not matched to a gene: 10. The germline V gene encodes CDR1 SGHNT and CDR2 YYREEE (reference sequence). The CDR3 runs to 15 residues.

J is TRBJ2-7 and V is TRBV7-8; 10 nucleotides line up with TRBD2. The CDR3 loop spans 15 amino acids. Germline lookup yields CDR1 SGHVS and CDR2 FQNEAQ. V dropped 6 bases and J dropped 3; count of bases not matched to a gene: 8. The CDR3 spells CASRMWSGRGYEQYF. CDR3 nucleotides: TGTGCCAGCAGGATGTGGAGCGGGAGGGGCTACGAGCAGTACTTC.

V gene TRBV9 combines with J gene TRBJ1-3; D gene unclear. With 0 bases removed from V and 0 bases from J, the gap between germline ends came to 10 bases. Germline values: CDR1 SGDLS, CDR2 YYNGEE. This CDR3 contains 16 residues. CDR3 protein: CASSVAGDSSGNTIYF. The CDR3 DNA follows: TGTGCCAGCAGCGTAGCTGGCGACTCCTCTGGAAACACCATATATTTT.

The chain couples TRBV28 to TRBJ2-5; 9 bases match TRBD1. The DNA end is more similar to TRBJ2-7, so the J call may be wrong. Per germline, CDR1 MDHEN and CDR2 SYDVKM. The CDR3 sequence is 15 residues long. For the CDR3, the DNA is TGTGCCAGCCGTCGAACGGGACAGGGCCAGCCCGAGCAGTACTTC. Encoded protein: CASRRTGQGQPEQYF.

The chain has TRBV7-9 and TRBJ2-5, with TRBD1 matching 9 bases. CDR1 is SEHNR, CDR2 FQNEAQ, per germline (reference sequence). V gave up 5 bases and J gave up 4 bases; unmatched junction bases: 5. The length of the CDR3 is 14 residues. This CDR3 is CASSPGQGVETQYF. CDR3 coding DNA: TGTGCCAGCAGCCCGGGACAGGGTGTAGAGACCCAGTACTTC.